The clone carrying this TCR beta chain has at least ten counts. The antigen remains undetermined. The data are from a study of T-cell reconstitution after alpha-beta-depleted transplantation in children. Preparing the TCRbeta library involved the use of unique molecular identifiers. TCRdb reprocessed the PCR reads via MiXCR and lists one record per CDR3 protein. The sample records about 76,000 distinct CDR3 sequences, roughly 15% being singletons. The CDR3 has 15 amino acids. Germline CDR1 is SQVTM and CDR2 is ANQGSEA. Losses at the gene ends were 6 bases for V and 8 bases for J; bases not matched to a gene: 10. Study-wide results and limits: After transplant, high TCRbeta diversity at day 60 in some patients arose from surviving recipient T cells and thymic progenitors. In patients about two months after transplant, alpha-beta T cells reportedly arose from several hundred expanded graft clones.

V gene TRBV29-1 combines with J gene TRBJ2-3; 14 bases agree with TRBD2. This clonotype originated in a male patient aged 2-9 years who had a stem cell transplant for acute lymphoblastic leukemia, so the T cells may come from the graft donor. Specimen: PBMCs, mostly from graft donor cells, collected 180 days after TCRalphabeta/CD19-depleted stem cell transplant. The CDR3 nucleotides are TGCAGCGTCCTTCAAGGACTAGCGGGAGGATTTACGCAGTATTTT. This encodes CSVLQGLAGGFTQYF.